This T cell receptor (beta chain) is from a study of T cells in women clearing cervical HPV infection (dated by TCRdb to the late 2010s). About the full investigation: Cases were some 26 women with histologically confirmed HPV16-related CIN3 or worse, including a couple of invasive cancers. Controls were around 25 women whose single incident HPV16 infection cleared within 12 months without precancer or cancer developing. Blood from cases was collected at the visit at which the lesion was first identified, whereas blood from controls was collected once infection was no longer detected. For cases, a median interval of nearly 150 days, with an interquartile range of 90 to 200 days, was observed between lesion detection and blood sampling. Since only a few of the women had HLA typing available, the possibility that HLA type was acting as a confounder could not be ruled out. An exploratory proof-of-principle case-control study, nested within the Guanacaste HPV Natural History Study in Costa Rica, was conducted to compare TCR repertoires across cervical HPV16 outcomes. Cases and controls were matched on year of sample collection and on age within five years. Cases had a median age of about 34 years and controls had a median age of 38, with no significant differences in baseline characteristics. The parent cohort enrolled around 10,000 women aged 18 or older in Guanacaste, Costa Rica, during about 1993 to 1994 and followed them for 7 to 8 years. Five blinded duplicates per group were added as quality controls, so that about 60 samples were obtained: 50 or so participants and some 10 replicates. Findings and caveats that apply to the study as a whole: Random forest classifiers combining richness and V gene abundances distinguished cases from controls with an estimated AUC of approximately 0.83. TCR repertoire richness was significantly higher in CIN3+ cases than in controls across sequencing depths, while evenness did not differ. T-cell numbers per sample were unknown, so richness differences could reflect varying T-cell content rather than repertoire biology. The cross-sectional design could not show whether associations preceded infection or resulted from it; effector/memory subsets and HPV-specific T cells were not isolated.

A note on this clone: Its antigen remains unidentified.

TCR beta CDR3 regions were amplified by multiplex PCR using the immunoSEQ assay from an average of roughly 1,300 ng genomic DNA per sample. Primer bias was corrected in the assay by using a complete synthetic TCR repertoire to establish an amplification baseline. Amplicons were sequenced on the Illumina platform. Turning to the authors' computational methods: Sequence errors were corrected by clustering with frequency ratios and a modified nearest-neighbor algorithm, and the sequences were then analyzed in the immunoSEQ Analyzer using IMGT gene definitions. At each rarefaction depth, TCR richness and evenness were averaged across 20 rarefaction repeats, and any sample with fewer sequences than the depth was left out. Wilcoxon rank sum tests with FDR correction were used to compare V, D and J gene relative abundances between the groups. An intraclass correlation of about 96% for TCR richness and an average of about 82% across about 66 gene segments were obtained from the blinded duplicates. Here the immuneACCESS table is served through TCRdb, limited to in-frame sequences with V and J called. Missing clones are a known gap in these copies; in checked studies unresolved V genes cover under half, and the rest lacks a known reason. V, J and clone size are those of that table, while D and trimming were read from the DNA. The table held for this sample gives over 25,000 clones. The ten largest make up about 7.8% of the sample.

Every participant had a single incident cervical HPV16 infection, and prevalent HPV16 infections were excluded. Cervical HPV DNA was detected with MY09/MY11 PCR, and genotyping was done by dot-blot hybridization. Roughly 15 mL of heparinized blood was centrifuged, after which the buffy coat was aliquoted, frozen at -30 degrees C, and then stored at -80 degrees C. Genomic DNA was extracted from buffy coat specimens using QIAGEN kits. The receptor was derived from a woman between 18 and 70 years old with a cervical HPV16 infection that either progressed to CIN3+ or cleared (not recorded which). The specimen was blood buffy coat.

The CDR3 protein is CASSDRVAETQYF. CDR3 bases read: TGTGCCAGCAGCGACAGGGTGGCGGAGACC. The rearrangement joined TRBV5-6 to TRBJ2-5; 7 central bases correspond to TRBD1. Sequencing ends 3 residues short of the CDR3 end; the germline J gene provides the rest. As encoded in the germline V gene, CDR1 is SGHDT while CDR2 is YYEEEE. Trimming removed 4 bases from V and 5 bases from J; the gene matches leave 5 bases unexplained. The CDR3 covers 13 residues, taking in both the cysteine and the phenylalanine. Only the CDR3 bases that were read are kept: 30 of them, in frame from base 1.